This TCR beta chain derives from a study of blood T cells in healthy people across ages. Sample-barcoded 5' priming and a J-beta primer mix drove a second PCR of 7 to 11 cycles. TCRdb reanalysed the 5' RACE reads using MiXCR and keeps one entry per CDR3 protein. The table lists about 930,000 distinct CDR3 sequences, 25% to 35% of them singletons. This clonotype was observed a few times. V was clipped by 3 bases and J by 3 bases; unmatched bases: 4. The CDR3 covers 14 residues. Germline values: CDR1 MDHEN, CDR2 SYDVKM. The people who gave samples were healthy Caucasians from Russia, aged roughly 6 to 100. In addition, the sample was reused for a study of T cells of mothers and their children. That study reports: Related and unrelated pairs show similar shaping of TCR recombination output by thymic selection.

The sequencing sample was made of blood. The TCR comes from a woman aged 40-49 years in good health. This chain connects TRBV28 to TRBJ2-7, with 8 bases that match TRBD1. CDR3 nucleotide sequence: TGTGCCAGCAGTTTGACAGGGGCGTTCTACGAGCAGTACTTC. Translated: CASSLTGAFYEQYF.